The sequence of this TCR beta chain was determined in a study of graft-versus-host responses after intestinal transplantation. Germline loops: CDR1 SNHLY, CDR2 FYNNEI. This CDR3 is built from 12 residues. The germline V and J ends were trimmed by 11 bases and 8 bases, with 16 bases remaining between them. TCRdb's copy holds only in-frame clones and misses some; the assay was immunoSEQ multiplex PCR. Here the sample spans about 20,000 clones, over 35% being singletons. This rearrangement joins TRBV2 to TRBJ2-4, with D perhaps TRBD1 (6 bases). The source of this sequence is a human patient who received an intestinal transplant. Source: alloreactive CD4+ T cells from a mixed lymphocyte reaction culture, taken before intestinal transplant. Documented subset: CFSE-low proliferating T cells sorted from roughly 6-day pre-transplant mixed lymphocyte reaction (GvH or HvG direction). The CDR3 bases are TGTGCCGGGACACGGGTAGATCACATTCAGTACTTC. This sequence encodes CAGTRVDHIQYF.